This T cell receptor beta chain stems from a study of shared clonotypes between healthy human individuals. Study observations and caveats: Shared clonotypes across all four donors exceeded non-shared ones in generation probability.

Turning to this clone: The antigen remains undetermined.

Deletions cut 2 bases from V and 0 bases from J, with 10 bases between. CDR1 and CDR2 (germline): LNHDA, SQIVND (reference sequence). CDR3 length equals 15 residues. Naive CD8 cells lacked CD45RO, underwent positive selection for CCR7 and left out terminally differentiated effector memory CD45RA+ cells. Data came from immunoSEQ multiplex PCR; TCRdb stores just in-frame clones and leaves some out. Among some 2 million clones listed, less than 95% were seen once. This chain links TRBV19 with TRBJ1-1; no clear D gene. The sequencing input was naive CD8+ T cells sorted from blood. This TCR was sampled from a man between 18 and 35 years old in good health. CDR3 sequence: CASSISGLMNTEAFF. The CDR3 region has the DNA TGTGCCAGTAGTATATCGGGTCTTATGAACACTGAAGCTTTCTTT. The entire variable domain, with the rest obtained from reference TRBV19 and TRBJ1-1, is as follows: DGGITQSPKYLFRKEGQNVTLSCEQNLNHDAMYWYRQDPGQGLRLIYYSQIVNDFQKGDIAEGYSVSREKKESFPLTVTSAQKNPTAFYLCASSISGLMNTEAFFGQGTRLTVV.